This TCR beta chain was sequenced for a study of regulatory T cells in long-lasting Graves disease. Study-level points and caveats: Sample size was small, which may have lowered accuracy. Clonotypes that were public and shared totalled 2,741 in persistent patients versus roughly 1,000 in new patients.

Worth noting for this clonotype: Antigen unknown.

Time point: newly diagnosed GD, antithyroid drugs for less than 3 months. RNA from PBMCs was the source of the TCR library. V gave up 2 bases and J gave up 3 bases, with 14 bases separating them. CDR1 and CDR2 from the germline V gene are SGHNT and YENEEA. The length of the CDR3 is 16 residues. Through Arm-PCR of CDR3 regions and iRepertoire HTBI primers, TCR beta libraries were built. MiXCR was run by TCRdb on the multiplex PCR reads, yielding one entry per CDR3 protein. The sample shows roughly 610,000 distinct CDR3 sequences, less than 20% of them seen only once. In addition, the sample was reused for a study of T cells in Graves' hyperthyroidism and ophthalmopathy. That report notes: Stable Graves' hyperthyroidism denoted no ophthalmopathy progression over 18 months. Clinical symptoms, serum thyroxine and TRAb, thyroid ultrasound and orbital computed tomography were used for the diagnoses.

This TCR was sampled from a woman aged 30 to 39 with Graves disease. This material consisted of peripheral blood mononuclear cells (PBMCs), taken at new diagnosis, from a patient treated with antithyroid drugs. The rearrangement links TRBV11-3 to TRBJ1-5; weak D call: TRBD1 (5 bases). The CDR3 region is CASSLRFRGDNQPQHF. CDR3 DNA: TGTGCCAGCAGCTTAAGATTTCGGGGGGACAATCAGCCCCAGCATTTT.